This T cell receptor beta chain was profiled in a study of early T cells in non-severe SARS-CoV-2 infection. Study-level results: Matching against VDJdb likely underestimated virus-specific expansions, favoring anti-spike CD8.

The CDR3 runs to 13 residues. CDR1 and CDR2 from the germline V gene are SEHNR and FQNEAQ (reference sequence). V was shortened by 5 bases and J by 5 bases, with 12 bases between the two germline ends. This clonotype was counted many times. Its antigen is not identified. From the 5' RACE reads, TCRdb called clonotypes with MiXCR, one entry per CDR3 protein. The sample has 55,000 to 70,000 distinct CDR3 sequences; 5.5% to 6.5% are singletons. Source material: whole blood. The chain joins TRBV7-9 to TRBJ1-1, with unresolved D. The receptor was isolated from an adult who was a healthcare worker with PCR-confirmed SARS-CoV-2 infection or an uninfected control (not recorded which). CDR3: CASSPSGSTEAFF. The CDR3 bases are TGTGCCAGCAGCCCATCAGGAAGTACTGAAGCTTTCTTT.